The clone carrying this TCR beta chain was detected only a few times. Antigen unknown. The PCR made use of 60 Vbeta and 13 Jbeta primers. Methods used by the authors: About 10 million of about 88 million unique TCR beta chains were shared, per a later count. Using immunoSEQ multiplex PCR, the repertoire was profiled, and TCRdb retains in-frame clones only, with some absent. That table is the source of V, J and clone size, and D and trimming were worked out from the DNA. The sample holds some 120,000 clones, more than 60% seen once. Germline V gene data show CDR1 as LGHNA and CDR2 as YSLEER. V was pared by 2 bases and J by 11 bases, with 15 bases of the junction left unmatched. The CDR3 spans 17 residues. These data originate in a study of cytomegalovirus exposure and HLA in healthy donors. Study overall: There were over 350 genotyped donors. Of these, about 81% fell in the genetic ancestry cluster associated with self-reported Caucasian donors.

The study's findings and limits: Prediction of most subjects' HLA-A and HLA-B alleles by TCR beta sequences was reportedly accurate. A few V segments could not be told apart, such as TRBV6-2 and TRBV6-3, and were left out.

The chain is built from TRBV4-3 and TRBJ2-5; 12 bases are a match to TRBD2. This clonotype originated in a middle-aged woman in good health and CMV-seropositive. The sequenced sample was PBMCs. As DNA, the CDR3 is TGCGCCAGCAGCCAAAAGTTAGCTAGCGGGGGGGCCTCTGAGCAGTACTTC. Translating gives CASSQKLASGGASEQYF.